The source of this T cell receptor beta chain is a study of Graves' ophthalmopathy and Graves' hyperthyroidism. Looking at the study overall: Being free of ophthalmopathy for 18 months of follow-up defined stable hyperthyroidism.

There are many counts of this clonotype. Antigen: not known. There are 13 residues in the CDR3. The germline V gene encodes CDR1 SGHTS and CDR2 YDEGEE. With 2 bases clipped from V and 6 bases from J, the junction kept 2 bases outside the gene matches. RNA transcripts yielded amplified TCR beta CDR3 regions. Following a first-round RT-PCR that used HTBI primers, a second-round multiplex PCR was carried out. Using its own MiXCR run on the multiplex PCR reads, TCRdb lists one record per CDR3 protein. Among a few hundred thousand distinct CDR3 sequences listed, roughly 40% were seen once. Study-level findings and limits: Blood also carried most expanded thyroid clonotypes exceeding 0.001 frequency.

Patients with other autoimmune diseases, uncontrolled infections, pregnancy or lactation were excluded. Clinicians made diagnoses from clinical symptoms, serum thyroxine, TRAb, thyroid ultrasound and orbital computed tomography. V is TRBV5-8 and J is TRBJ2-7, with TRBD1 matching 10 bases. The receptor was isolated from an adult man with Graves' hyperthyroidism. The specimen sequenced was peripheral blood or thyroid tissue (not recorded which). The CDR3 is CASSLRQGAEQYF. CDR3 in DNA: TGTGCCAGCAGCTTAAGACAGGGGGCCGAGCAGTACTTC.